The 22 T cell receptor beta chains listed next were all sequenced from one sample in a study of OX40 agonist ivuxolimab in advanced cancers. Produced via immunoSEQ multiplex PCR; TCRdb's table is partial and in-frame only. The repertoire has about 23,000 clones, about four fifths of them found once; the top ten carry about 2%. The sequencing here drew on CD4+ or CD8+ T cells sorted from blood, taken in a trial of the OX40 agonist ivuxolimab. Receptors originate from an adult with an advanced solid tumor such as melanoma, head and neck, liver or kidney cancer.

With regard to this clone: Additional DNA sequences in this sample encode the identical CDR3. V gene TRBV5-4 combines with J gene TRBJ2-4, with 7 bases fitting TRBD1. The length of the CDR3 is 15 residues. Losses at the gene ends were 1 base for V and 1 base for J; bases not matched to a gene: 2. Per germline, CDR1 SGHNT and CDR2 YYREEE (reference sequence). The CDR3 sequence: CASSLPQGAKNIQYF. CDR3 DNA sequence: TGTGCCAGCAGCTTGCCACAGGGGGCCAAAAACATTCAGTACTTC.

This chain uses TRBV7-2 with TRBJ2-2; 12 positions match TRBD2. There are 16 residues in the CDR3. Trimming cost V 1 base and J 6 bases; bases outside gene matches: 3. CDR1 SGHTA and CDR2 FQGNSA come from the germline V gene. The CDR3 DNA sequence: TGTGCCAGCAGCTTAGGACTAGCGGGGGCTGCCGGGGAGCTGTTTTTT. This translates into CASSLGLAGAAGELFF.

The chain joins TRBV7-3 to TRBJ2-5, with unresolved D. This CDR3 contains 13 residues. CDR1 and CDR2 from the germline V gene are SGHTA and FQGTGA. Trimming left V 5 bases short and J 1 base short, with 8 bases between. CDR3 nucleotide sequence: TGTGCCAGCAGCACGGACGGCCAAGAGACCCAGTACTTC. Its protein is CASSTDGQETQYF.

This clone has a handful of counts. This chain uses TRBV2 with TRBJ1-5, with TRBD1 matching 8 bases. Unmatched junction bases numbered 6, after V lost 3 bases and J lost 11 bases. This CDR3 comprises 13 residues. Germline V gene lookup returns CDR1 SNHLY and CDR2 FYNNEI. CDR3 coding DNA: TGTGCCAGCAGTGAGTTCGGGACAGGTACCCAGCATTTT. Residues: CASSEFGTGTQHF.

With respect to this clone: The junction and the germline gene differ at one end; a read error may be behind it. V is TRBV28 and J is TRBJ2-1; D is undetermined. CDR3 length equals 11 residues. Germline V CDR1 and CDR2: MDHEN, SYDVKM. The CDR3 protein is CASSLRRSAVF. CDR3 coding DNA: TGTGCCAGCAGTTTAAGGCGGTCCGCAGTCTTC.

The chain uses TRBV5-6 and TRBJ2-2, with TRBD1 identical over 7 bases. J lost 7 bases, V lost 1 base, and 7 bases had no gene match. The CDR3 is made up of 15 amino acids. Germline CDR1 and CDR2: SGHDT and YYEEEE. CDR3 region: CASSLRGGEIGELFF. CDR3 bases: TGTGCCAGCAGCTTGAGAGGGGGCGAGATCGGGGAGCTGTTTTTT.

This chain joins TRBV10-3 and TRBJ2-3; 9 bases map to TRBD2. V lost 4 bases to trimming and J lost 2 bases; unmatched junction nucleotides: 4. CDR3 length equals 15 residues. The V gene's germline CDR1 is ENHRY and CDR2 SYGVKD. CDR3 region: CAISVAGDTTDTQYF. The CDR3 bases are TGTGCCATCAGTGTAGCGGGGGACACCACAGATACGCAGTATTTT.

This rearrangement joins TRBV28 to TRBJ1-2; 7 positions agree with TRBD1. This CDR3 has 15 amino acids. The V and J ends lost 6 bases and 3 bases, in that order; junction bases with no gene match: 10. The germline V gene encodes CDR1 MDHEN and CDR2 SYDVKM. The CDR3 bases are TGTGCCAGCAGGTCCGCGGGCAGGGGGTACTATGGCTACACCTTC. It specifies CASRSAGRGYYGYTF.

The CDR3 coding sequence is TGCGCCAGCAGCTTATCTGTATACCAGGGGGCTTTCTTT. Translation: CASSLSVYQGAFF. This chain uses TRBV5-1 with TRBJ1-1; D might be TRBD1 (6 bases). Germline V CDR1 and CDR2: SGHRS, YFSETQ. The CDR3 length is 13 residues. Deletions cut 2 bases from V and 11 bases from J, with 16 bases between.

The genes are TRBV5-1 and TRBJ2-6, with D perhaps assigned TRBD1 or TRBD2 (6 bases each). Germline loops: CDR1 SGHRS, CDR2 YFSETQ. Deletions cut 7 bases from V and 0 bases from J, with 20 bases between. This CDR3 region has 18 residues. CDR3 region: CASRPPGAVYSGANVLTF. The DNA for the CDR3 is TGCGCCAGCCGCCCCCCGGGGGCGGTCTACTCTGGGGCCAACGTCCTGACTTTC.

V and J are TRBV7-6 and TRBJ1-1; 8 positions agree with TRBD1. The germline gives CDR1 SGHVS, CDR2 FNYEAQ. Losses at the gene ends were 5 bases for V and 5 bases for J; bases not matched to a gene: 10. The CDR3 length is 15 residues. CDR3 protein: CASSKGGQVRTEAFF. CDR3 bases: TGTGCCAGCAGCAAAGGGGGACAGGTGAGGACTGAAGCTTTCTTT.

The chain carries TRBV7-2 and TRBJ1-5; D is perhaps TRBD1 (6 bases). Germline CDR1 is SGHTA and CDR2 is FQGNSA. The CDR3 is 14 residues long. V gave up 5 bases and J gave up 6 bases, with 14 bases separating them. The CDR3, as DNA: TGTGCCAGCAGCGTCAGGGGAGGCGGTCAGCCCCAGCATTTT. As protein: CASSVRGGGQPQHF.

This clone has just one count. The V call is TRBV6-5, the J call TRBJ1-1, with D maybe TRBD1 (5 bases). Trimming left V 10 bases short and J 0 bases short, with 15 bases between. CDR3 length: 14 amino acids. Germline loops: CDR1 MNHEY, CDR2 SVGAGI. The CDR3, as DNA: TGTGCCATCAGCTTCGGGGGGATGAACACTGAAGCTTTCTTT. Its protein is CAISFGGMNTEAFF.

The rearrangement links TRBV5-8 to TRBJ2-3; D call uncertain. Looked up from germline, CDR1 is SGHTS and CDR2 is YDEGEE. The CDR3 covers 15 residues. Trimming stripped 4 bases from V and 0 bases from J, with 12 bases between. CDR3 region: CASSPVLTSTDTQYF. The CDR3 DNA reads TGTGCCAGCAGCCCCGTTTTGACTAGCACAGATACGCAGTATTTT.

The chain recombines TRBV28 with TRBJ1-4; 11 bases fit TRBD1. V shed 6 bases, J shed 6 bases, and the junction held 9 bases outside the gene matches. The CDR3 has 16 residues. Germline V gene sequence: CDR1 MDHEN, CDR2 SYDVKM. This CDR3 is CASRPSTGQGDEKLFF. The CDR3 DNA reads as TGTGCCAGCAGGCCCTCGACGGGACAGGGGGATGAAAAACTGTTTTTT.

This clone was seen only a few times. The V call is TRBV6-1, the J call TRBJ2-7; D is undetermined. The germline gives CDR1 MNHNS, CDR2 SASEGT. The CDR3 runs 14 residues. Trimming left V 1 base short and J 0 bases short, with 7 bases between. The CDR3 loop is CASSEDTLSYEQYF. The CDR3 region has the DNA TGTGCCAGCAGTGAAGACACCCTCTCCTACGAGCAGTACTTC.

This chain links TRBV6-1 with TRBJ1-4; D uncertain. CDR1 and CDR2 from the germline V gene are MNHNS and SASEGT. The length of the CDR3 is 12 residues. Deletions cut 11 bases from V and 4 bases from J, with 11 bases between. CDR3 sequence: CAVITGNEKLFF. The CDR3 coding sequence is TGTGCCGTTATAACGGGTAATGAAAAACTGTTTTTT.

The rearrangement joins TRBV28 to TRBJ2-7, with 8 bases matching TRBD1. V trimming: 4 bases; J trimming: 5 bases; junction bases outside the gene matches: 16. The CDR3 is made up of 17 amino acids. Germline lookup yields CDR1 MDHEN and CDR2 SYDVKM. CDR3 sequence reads: CASSSATPGRGLHEQYF. CDR3 coding DNA: TGTGCCAGCAGTTCCGCTACCCCAGGCAGGGGGCTTCACGAGCAGTACTTC. The variable domain in full, with the rest retrieved from reference TRBV28 and TRBJ2-7, is DVKVTQSSRYLVKRTGEKVFLECVQDMDHENMFWYRQDPGLGLRLIYFSYDVKMKEKGDIPEGYSVSREKKERFSLILESASTNQTSMYLCASSSATPGRGLHEQYFGPGTRLTVT.

The rearrangement links TRBV11-2 to TRBJ2-7; D is possibly TRBD1 or TRBD2 (5 bases each). Germline assignment: CDR1 SGHAT and CDR2 FQNNGV. V lost 5 bases and J lost 3, with 14 bases in between. The CDR3 sequence is 14 residues long. The CDR3 nucleotides are TGTGCCAGCAGCCCAGAGAGGGGAAGCTACGAGCAGTACTTC. This translates into CASSPERGSYEQYF.

The gene calls are TRBV5-5 and TRBJ2-1; 7 nucleotides align to TRBD1. Trimming took 4 bases from V and 5 from J; bases not matched to a gene: 9. The CDR3 sequence is 15 residues long. Germline CDR1 is SGHKS and CDR2 is YYEKEE (reference sequence). In nucleotides, the CDR3 is TGTGCCAGCAGCCGAACCGGGACAGTAGACAATGAGCAGTTCTTC. Amino acid sequence: CASSRTGTVDNEQFF.

This clone was seen once. The chain couples TRBV30 to TRBJ2-2, with unresolved D. The CDR3 sequence is 16 residues long. Germline CDR1 reads GTSNPN; CDR2 reads SVGIG (reference sequence). V shed 7 bases and J shed 0 bases, with 18 bases lying between them. DNA for the CDR3: TGTGCCTCCTCTAAAGCAGGTCCTTCGAACACCGGGGAGCTGTTTTTT. This encodes CASSKAGPSNTGELFF.

The V gene is TRBV5-1, the J gene TRBJ2-3, with D perhaps TRBD2 (5 bases). Trimming left V 5 bases short and J 1 base short, with 14 bases between. The length of the CDR3 is 15 residues. CDR1 and CDR2 (germline): SGHRS, YFSETQ. This CDR3 is CASSEMSGRTDTQYF. CDR3 in DNA: TGCGCCAGCAGTGAGATGAGCGGACGCACAGATACGCAGTATTTT.